Listed here are 23 T cell receptor beta chains from one sample, sequenced in a study of blood T cells in healthy people across ages. Then a second PCR, running about 6 to 11 cycles, was carried out with a sample-barcoded 5' primer and a J-beta primer mix. TCRdb fed the 5' RACE reads into MiXCR, producing one record per CDR3 protein. The sample contains under 850,000 distinct CDR3 sequences, around 36% of which appear only once. Sequencing was performed on blood. The receptor source for this set is a man aged 18 to 30 in good health.

This chain connects TRBV6-1 to TRBJ1-1; D is unresolved. Germline V CDR1 and CDR2: MNHNS, SASEGT. V shed 6 bases and J shed 2 bases, with 10 bases lying between them. The CDR3 is 13 amino acids. The CDR3 protein is CASRREGNTEAFF. For the CDR3, the DNA is TGTGCCAGCAGACGAGAGGGCAACACTGAAGCTTTCTTT.

This clonotype showed up just a few times. The chain links TRBV5-1 to TRBJ2-7; 15 bases are a match to TRBD2. The germline V gene encodes CDR1 SGHRS and CDR2 YFSETQ. With 4 bases clipped from V and 5 bases from J, the junction kept 10 bases outside the gene matches. This CDR3 spans 17 amino acids. This CDR3 is CASSPPGLAGGFDEQYF. Written as DNA, the CDR3 is TGCGCCAGCAGCCCCCCGGGACTAGCGGGGGGTTTCGACGAGCAGTACTTC.

The chain recombines TRBV6-1 with TRBJ1-5; D unclear. V dropped 4 bases and J dropped 3 bases, with 13 bases sitting between them. Germline loops: CDR1 MNHNS, CDR2 SASEGT. The CDR3 runs to 15 residues. CDR3 bases: TGTGCCAGCAGTGGATTCGGGCAGCTCAATCAGCCCCAGCATTTT. The encoded protein is CASSGFGQLNQPQHF.

CDR3 residues: CASSESLPQRYSSYNEQFF. As DNA, the CDR3 is TGTGCCAGCAGCGAGAGCCTTCCCCAGCGGTACAGCTCCTACAATGAGCAGTTCTTC. The chain combines TRBV9 with TRBJ2-1; possible D gene TRBD2, 5 bases. Trimming shortened V by 3 bases and J by 0 bases, and 22 bases separated the two germline ends. Germline V lookup: CDR1 SGDLS, CDR2 YYNGEE. The CDR3 loop spans 19 amino acids.

The chain links TRBV5-5 to TRBJ2-7, with TRBD2 as a possible D gene (6 bases). Trimming shortened V by 6 bases and J by 1 base, and 14 bases separated the two germline ends. The CDR3 spans 14 residues. The germline V gene has CDR1 SGHKS and CDR2 YYEKEE (reference sequence). In nucleotides, the CDR3 is TGTGCCAGCAACGGCGGGACGGAGTCCTACGAGCAGTACTTC. This sequence encodes CASNGGTESYEQYF.

V usage is TRBV5-1 and J usage is TRBJ1-6; 7 nucleotides match TRBD1. The germline V gene has CDR1 SGHRS and CDR2 YFSETQ. The CDR3 consists of 14 residues. With V trimmed by 7 bases and J by 6 bases, 7 bases remained unmatched. This chain's CDR3 is CASADRDFNSPLHF. CDR3 in DNA: TGCGCCAGCGCCGACAGGGATTTTAATTCACCCCTCCACTTT. The full variable domain, in which reference TRBV5-1 and TRBJ1-6 provide the parts outside the CDR3, is KAGVTQTPRYLIKTRGQQVTLSCSPISGHRSVSWYQQTPGQGLQFLFEYFSETQRNKGNFPGRFSGRQFSNSRSEMNVSTLELGDSALYLCASADRDFNSPLHFGNGTRLTVT.

CDR3 region: CASGIDRGYTDTQYF. The CDR3 DNA is TGTGCCAGCGGGATTGACAGGGGCTACACAGATACGCAGTATTTT. The chain couples TRBV4-2 to TRBJ2-3; 8 bases align to TRBD1. V gave up 8 bases and J gave up 2 bases; unmatched junction bases: 9. This CDR3 has 15 residues. Germline CDR1 LGHNA, CDR2 YNFKEQ.

This clonotype appeared many times. V is TRBV28 and J is TRBJ2-3; 12 positions agree with TRBD2. In germline, CDR1 is MDHEN, CDR2 SYDVKM. V shed 3 bases and J 2 bases; nucleotides not matched to a gene: 9. The CDR3 runs to 18 residues. The CDR3 is CASSLRGGTSGFTDTQYF. As DNA, the CDR3 is TGTGCCAGCAGTTTGCGCGGTGGGACTAGCGGGTTCACAGATACGCAGTATTTT.

This clonotype was picked up many times. The CDR3 reads CASSRGGTVGDTQYF. For the CDR3, the DNA is TGCGCCAGCAGCCGAGGCGGGACTGTGGGGGATACGCAGTATTTT. The chain links TRBV4-3 to TRBJ2-3; a possible D gene is TRBD2 (6 bases). Germline loops: CDR1 LGHNA, CDR2 YSLEER. The V end was cut by 4 bases, the J end by 6 bases, with 17 bases between. CDR3 size: 15 residues.

This sequence joins TRBV6-2 or TRBV6-3 and TRBJ2-3; the D call may be TRBD1 or TRBD2 (5 bases each). V lost 6 bases and J lost 2, with 15 bases in between. The length of the CDR3 is 15 residues. The germline V gene has CDR1 MNHEY and CDR2 SVGEGT. CDR3 amino acids: CASRGIRDLTDTQYF. The CDR3 nucleotides read TGTGCCAGCAGGGGCATAAGGGACCTCACAGATACGCAGTATTTT.

A note on this clonotype: The junction and the germline gene differ at one end; a read error may be behind it. The V gene is TRBV5-6, the J gene TRBJ2-1; 7 bases map to TRBD2. CDR1 and CDR2 (germline): SGHDT, YYEEEE. The CDR3 covers 12 residues. This CDR3 reads CASSSLGTITVF. DNA of the CDR3: TGTGCCAGTAGCTCCTTAGGGACTATCACCGTCTTC.

CDR3: CASSPGGVQNTEAFF. The CDR3 DNA follows: TGTGCCAGCAGCCCCGGGGGGGTACAGAACACTGAAGCTTTCTTT. The chain combines TRBV12-3 or TRBV12-4 with TRBJ1-1, with D possibly being TRBD1 (5 bases). This CDR3 is built from 15 residues. Trimming cost V 6 bases and J 1 base, with 15 bases left between them.

At least ten counts were recorded for this clonotype. The chain couples TRBV3-1 to TRBJ2-3, with D tentatively TRBD2 (6 bases). This CDR3 has 16 residues. The germline gives CDR1 LGHDT, CDR2 YNNKEL (reference sequence). Trimming left V 4 bases short and J 0 bases short, with 14 bases between. CDR3 in DNA: TGTGCCAGCAGCCTGCTGACCGGGGGTAGCACAGATACGCAGTATTTT. This sequence encodes CASSLLTGGSTDTQYF.

This clonotype was picked up many times. The chain uses TRBV29-1 and TRBJ2-3; 9 nucleotides align to TRBD2. The CDR3 extends over 14 amino acids. Per germline, CDR1 SQVTM and CDR2 ANQGSEA. V shed 2 bases, J shed 5 bases, and the junction held 5 bases outside the gene matches. The CDR3 is CSVELAGSLDTQYF. The CDR3, as DNA: TGCAGCGTTGAACTAGCGGGGTCGTTAGATACGCAGTATTTT.

This clonotype was seen a handful of times. The CDR3 DNA is TGTGCCAGCAGCCAGACCCATCGGGACAGTACCCGTCGGCAGCAGTACTTC. Its translation is CASSQTHRDSTRRQQYF. V is TRBV14 and J is TRBJ2-5, with TRBD1 identical over 7 bases. Germline CDR1 reads SGHDN; CDR2 reads FVKESK. The CDR3 extends over 17 amino acids. Trimming took 3 bases from V and 11 from J; bases not matched to a gene: 21.

This rearrangement joins TRBV12-3 or TRBV12-4 to TRBJ1-3, with 9 bases fitting TRBD1. V lost 6 bases to trimming and J lost 0 bases; unmatched junction nucleotides: 6. The CDR3 sequence is 16 residues long. Written as DNA, the CDR3 is TGTGCCAGCAGAACACAGGGGGCAGGCTCTGGAAACACCATATATTTT. Translation: CASRTQGAGSGNTIYF.

A note on this clonotype: Being one base from a much bigger clone, this may be a read error. The genes are TRBV4-3 and TRBJ2-3; 7 bases match TRBD1. CDR1 LGHNA and CDR2 YSLEER come from the germline V gene. This CDR3 comprises 14 residues. CDR3 in amino acids: CANSPGQNTDTQYF. CDR3 coding DNA: TGCGCCAACAGCCCGGGACAGAACACAGATACGCAGTATTTT.

The chain recombines TRBV7-6 with TRBJ2-5; 9 bases are shared with TRBD1. CDR3 length: 14 amino acids. Germline assignment: CDR1 SGHVS and CDR2 FNYEAQ. After removal of 5 bases from V and 5 bases from J, the junction contained 6 bases not matched to a gene. CDR3 amino acids: CASSGVQGAETQYF. CDR3 sequence (DNA): TGTGCCAGCAGCGGTGTACAGGGGGCGGAGACCCAGTACTTC. The entire variable domain, with the rest obtained from reference TRBV7-6 and TRBJ2-5, is as follows: GAGVSQSPRYKVTKRGQDVALRCDPISGHVSLYWYRQALGQGPEFLTYFNYEAQQDKSGLPNDRFSAERPEGSISTLTIQRTEQRDSAMYRCASSGVQGAETQYFGPGTRLLVL.

V is TRBV12-5 and J is TRBJ2-1, with 8 positions matching TRBD1. V trimming: 0 bases; J trimming: 1 base; junction bases outside the gene matches: 2. Germline CDR1 reads LGHNT; CDR2 reads FRNRAP. The CDR3 covers 16 residues. The CDR3 sequence: CASGLVGTGSYNEQFF. CDR3 DNA sequence: TGTGCTAGTGGTTTGGTCGGGACAGGTTCCTACAATGAGCAGTTCTTC. The variable domain in full, completed from reference TRBV12-5 and TRBJ2-1, reads DARVTQTPRHKVTEMGQEVTMRCQPILGHNTVFWYRQTMMQGLELLAYFRNRAPLDDSGMPKDRFSAEMPDATLATLKIQPSEPRDSAVYFCASGLVGTGSYNEQFFGPGTRLTVL.

This clonotype appeared once. The chain uses TRBV6-1 and TRBJ1-2, with TRBD1 as a possible D gene (5 bases). The CDR3 length is 17 residues. CDR1 and CDR2 (germline): MNHNS, SASEGT. V was clipped by 2 bases and J by 6 bases, with 22 bases between them. The CDR3 sequence: CASSELGLGMPSHGYTF. CDR3 coding DNA: TGTGCCAGCAGTGAATTGGGACTAGGGATGCCCTCGCATGGCTACACCTTC.

The chain joins TRBV12-3 or TRBV12-4 to TRBJ1-2; the D is unclear. The CDR3 consists of 15 residues. V lost 6 bases, J lost 3 bases, and 17 bases lay in between. The CDR3 DNA is TGTGCCAGCAGCCAAATTAAACTACCCCACTATGGCTACACCTTC. This codes for CASSQIKLPHYGYTF.

This clonotype was observed a few times. CDR3 residues: CASSSRTSADTQYF. The CDR3 bases are TGTGCCAGCAGCTCCCGGACTAGTGCAGATACGCAGTATTTT. This chain links TRBV5-5 with TRBJ2-3; TRBD2 agrees at 7 bases. Germline V gives CDR1 SGHKS, CDR2 YYEKEE (reference sequence). CDR3 length equals 14 residues. V shed 3 bases, J shed 4 bases, and the junction held 5 bases outside the gene matches.

This chain uses TRBV7-9 with TRBJ1-4; D call uncertain. Trimming removed 5 bases from V and 12 bases from J, with 13 bases in between. Germline CDR1 is SEHNR and CDR2 is FQNEAQ (reference sequence). This CDR3 is 12 amino acids long. The CDR3 bases are TGTGCCAGCAGCCTGTCTCAGTCCGAACTGTTTTTT. Its translation: CASSLSQSELFF.